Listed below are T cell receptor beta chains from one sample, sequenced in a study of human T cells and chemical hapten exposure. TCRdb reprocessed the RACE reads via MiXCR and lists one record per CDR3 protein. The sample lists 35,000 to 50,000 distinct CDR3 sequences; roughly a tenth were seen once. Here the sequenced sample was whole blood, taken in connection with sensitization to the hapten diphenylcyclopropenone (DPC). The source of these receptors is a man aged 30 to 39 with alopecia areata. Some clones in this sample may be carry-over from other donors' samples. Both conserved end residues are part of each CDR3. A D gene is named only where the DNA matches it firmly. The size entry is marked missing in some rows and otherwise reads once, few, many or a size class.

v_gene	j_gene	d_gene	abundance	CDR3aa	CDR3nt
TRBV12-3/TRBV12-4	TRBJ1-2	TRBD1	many	CASSNGQGRNYGYTF	TGTGCCAGCAGCAACGGACAGGGCCGTAACTATGGCTACACCTTC
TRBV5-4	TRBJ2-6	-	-	CASSLEGTGANVLTF	TGTGCCAGCAGCTTGGAAGGGACTGGGGCCAACGTCCTGACTTTC
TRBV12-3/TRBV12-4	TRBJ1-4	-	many	CASSLEEKLFF	TGTGCCAGCAGTTTGGAGGAAAAACTGTTTTTT
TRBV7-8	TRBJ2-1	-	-	CASSFTGGTYNEQFF	TGTGCCAGCAGCTTCACAGGTGGGACCTACAATGAGCAGTTCTTC
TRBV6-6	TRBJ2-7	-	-	CASSYDGRAYEQYF	TGTGCCAGCAGTTACGATGGTAGGGCCTACGAGCAGTACTTC
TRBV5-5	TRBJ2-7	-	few	CASSLGGNPLYEQYF	TGTGCCAGCAGCTTGGGAGGGAATCCCCTCTACGAGCAGTACTTC
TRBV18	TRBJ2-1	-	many	CASSPWGNEQFF	TGTGCCAGCTCACCATGGGGGAATGAGCAGTTCTTC
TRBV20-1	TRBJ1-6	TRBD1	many	CSARRTGLNSPLHF	TGCAGTGCTAGACGGACAGGGCTGAATTCACCCCTCCACTTT
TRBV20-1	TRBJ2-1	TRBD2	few	CSARTSSYNEQFF	TGCAGTGCGCGGACTAGCAGCTACAATGAGCAGTTCTTC
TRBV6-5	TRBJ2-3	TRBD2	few	CASSYAAGGSTDTQYF	TGTGCCAGCAGTTACGCGGCGGGAGGGAGCACAGATACGCAGTATTTT
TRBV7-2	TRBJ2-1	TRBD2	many	CASSPRLAGGYGEQFF	TGTGCCAGCAGCCCCCGCTTGGCGGGGGGGTACGGTGAGCAGTTCTTC
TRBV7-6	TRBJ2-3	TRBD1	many	CASSWGTGRKTDTQYF	TGTGCCAGCAGCTGGGGGACAGGGAGGAAAACAGATACGCAGTATTTT
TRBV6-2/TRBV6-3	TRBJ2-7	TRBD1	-	CASTHRDRGHEQYF	TGTGCCAGCACCCACCGGGACAGGGGCCACGAGCAGTACTTC
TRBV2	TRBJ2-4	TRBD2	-	CASSERIGASGSSGKNIQYF	TGTGCCAGCAGTGAAAGGATAGGAGCTAGCGGGAGTTCGGGCAAAAACATTCAGTACTTC
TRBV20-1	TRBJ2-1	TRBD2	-	CSASPTSGNYNEQFF	TGCAGTGCTAGCCCAACTAGCGGGAATTACAATGAGCAGTTCTTC